This paragraph covers one TCR beta chain sequence. This clonotype was seen more than once but under ten times. This clone's antigen is unknown. The sample holds no much larger clone one base away, and base qualities are not on file. Taken from the germline V gene (reference sequence), the CDR1 and CDR2 loops are MNHEY and SMNVEV. The CDR3 spans 15 residues, from the cysteine through the phenylalanine. CDR3 DNA only is kept here, 45 bases in frame from base 1. V gives up 6 bases and J gives up 4 bases, and the segment between their germline ends measures 18 bases. Genomic DNA extracted from bulk tumor tissue served as TCR template, with about 0.6 ug gDNA amplified per sample. Multiple biopsies per primary tumor were taken during surgery, spaced as far apart as possible within the tumor mass. The study cohort was described as untreated and was composed of newly diagnosed NSCLC cases undergoing curative surgery. The samples came from roughly 15 patients with newly diagnosed non-small cell lung cancer who were having surgery intended to be curative. The resected tumor masses were reviewed by two independent pathologists. Only high-quality DNA and RNA samples were carried forward to sequencing.

This specimen comes from a study of immune heterogeneity within non-small cell lung tumors (dated by TCRdb to the late 2010s). General notes on the study: By histology, the tumors included roughly nine non-squamous carcinomas, 4 squamous cell carcinomas and 1 tumor not otherwise specified. To examine intratumoral immune heterogeneity, the study used whole-exome sequencing, RNA-seq and TCR beta repertoire sequencing on multiple spatially distinct regions of each NSCLC tumor. Neoantigen binding to each patient's HLA alleles was predicted with netMHCpan-3.0 for mutant peptides of 8 to 11 amino acids. TCR repertoires were analyzed from 57 tumor loci of about 16 patients, while transcriptome data covered only 40 or so loci from approximately eleven patients.

The TCR beta CDR3 region was amplified with a multiplex PCR system, in which a first round of roughly 9 cycles was run using 32 V-gene forward and 13 J-gene reverse primers. The first PCR round used a QIAGEN Multiplex PCR Kit, and the primer sequences were filed in Chinese patent CN105087789A. A second PCR round added Illumina universal primers using the Phusion High-Fidelity PCR Kit. The TCR libraries underwent paired-end sequencing with a read length of 151 bp on the Illumina HiSeq X Ten platform. In the original analysis: Reads without multiplex PCR primers were removed using Cutadapt, read pairs were merged using PEAR, and CDR3 regions were called using MiXCR with default settings. Repertoire diversity used Shannon entropy, and clonality was computed as one minus Shannon entropy divided by ln of productive unique sequence count. Clonotypes at a frequency of at least 0.5% were defined as dominant or high-frequency T-cell clones. TCRdb redid the processing of the public reads, applying fastp at Q25 and MiXCR, and retained in-frame beta chains. Under each unique CDR3 protein, matching rows form one entry showing the most common genes and DNA. The V and J calls and clone size are TCRdb's, not the authors'. The sample table records approximately 19,000 distinct CDR3 sequences; over 25% of these occur just once. The ten largest make up around 4.3% of the sample.

What the work shows at the level of the full study, not this receptor alone: Within a patient, identical dominant CDR3B clonotypes were found to recur across loci, yet unique high-frequency clones were also harbored in different tumor locations. A moderate positive correlation (R about 0.35), which was statistically significant, linked local T-cell repertoire clonality to local tumor mutational burden. Individual patients mostly had different high-frequency TCR beta clonotypes.

The rearrangement combines TRBV27 with TRBJ2-5; the D gene is perhaps TRBD2, from 5 matching bases. This TCR derives from a man between 40 and 49 years old with non-small cell lung cancer. The sequenced sample was lung tumor tissue. This receptor has the CDR3 CASRLEGGLRETQYF. The nucleotides read TGTGCCAGCAGATTAGAGGGTGGGCTCCGAGAGACCCAGTACTTC.